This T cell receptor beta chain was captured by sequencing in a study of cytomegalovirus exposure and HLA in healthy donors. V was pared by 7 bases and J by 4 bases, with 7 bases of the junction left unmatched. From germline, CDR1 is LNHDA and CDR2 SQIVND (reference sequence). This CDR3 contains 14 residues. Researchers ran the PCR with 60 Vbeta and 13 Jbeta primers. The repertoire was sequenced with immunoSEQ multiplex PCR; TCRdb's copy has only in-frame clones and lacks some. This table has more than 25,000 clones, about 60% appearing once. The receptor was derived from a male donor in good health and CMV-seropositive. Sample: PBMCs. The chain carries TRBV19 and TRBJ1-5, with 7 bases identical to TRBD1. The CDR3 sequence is CASKPGTVNQPQHF. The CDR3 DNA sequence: TGTGCCAGTAAGCCCGGGACAGTTAATCAGCCCCAGCATTTT.